This TCR beta chain derives from a study of CD8 T cells in Susac syndrome. V was trimmed by 7 bases and J by 5 bases, leaving 14 bases between them. This CDR3 is built from 13 residues. RNA, at about 0.45 to 1 ug, was reverse transcribed with random hexamers. TCRdb itself ran the immunoSEQ multiplex PCR reads through MiXCR, one entry per CDR3 protein. The top ten hold 0.45% to 0.55% of the sample, which has around 80,000 distinct CDR3 sequences, approximately 93% seen once. The J gene is TRBJ2-5, the V gene TRBV12-3 or TRBV12-4; D may be TRBD1 (5 bases). The origin of this receptor is a human donor with Susac syndrome. The specimen sequenced was CD8+ T cells from PBMCs. The CDR3 bases are TGTGCCAGCATTAGGGGCATGGGGGAGACCCAGTACTTC. Translated, it gives CASIRGMGETQYF.